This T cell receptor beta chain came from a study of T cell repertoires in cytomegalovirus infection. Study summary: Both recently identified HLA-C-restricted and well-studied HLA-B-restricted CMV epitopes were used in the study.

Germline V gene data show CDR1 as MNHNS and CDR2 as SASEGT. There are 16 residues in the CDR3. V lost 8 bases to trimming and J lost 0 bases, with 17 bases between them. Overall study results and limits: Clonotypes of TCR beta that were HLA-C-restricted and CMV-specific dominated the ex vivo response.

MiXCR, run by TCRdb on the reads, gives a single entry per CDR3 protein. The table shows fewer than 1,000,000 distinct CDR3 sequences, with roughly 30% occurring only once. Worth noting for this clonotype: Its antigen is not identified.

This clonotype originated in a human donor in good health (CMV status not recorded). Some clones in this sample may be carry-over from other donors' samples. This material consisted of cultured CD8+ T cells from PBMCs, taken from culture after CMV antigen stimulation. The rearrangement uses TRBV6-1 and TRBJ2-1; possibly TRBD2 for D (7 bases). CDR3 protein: CASRGGTIGSYNEQFF. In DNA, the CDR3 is TGTGCCAGCCGAGGGGGGACTATTGGCTCCTACAATGAGCAGTTCTTC.